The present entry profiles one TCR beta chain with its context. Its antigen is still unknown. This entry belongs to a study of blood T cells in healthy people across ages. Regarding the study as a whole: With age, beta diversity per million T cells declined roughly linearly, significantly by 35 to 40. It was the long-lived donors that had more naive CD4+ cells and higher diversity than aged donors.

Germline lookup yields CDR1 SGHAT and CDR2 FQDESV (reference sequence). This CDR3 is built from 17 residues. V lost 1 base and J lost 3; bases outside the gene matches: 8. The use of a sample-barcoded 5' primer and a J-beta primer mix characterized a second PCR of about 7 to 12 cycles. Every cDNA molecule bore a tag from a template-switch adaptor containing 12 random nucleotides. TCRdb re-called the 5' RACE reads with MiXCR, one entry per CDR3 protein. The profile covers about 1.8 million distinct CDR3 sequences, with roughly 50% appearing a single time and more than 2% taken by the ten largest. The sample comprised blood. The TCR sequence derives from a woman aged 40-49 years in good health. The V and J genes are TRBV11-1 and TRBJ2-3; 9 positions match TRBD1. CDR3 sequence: CASSLEIQTGGTDTQYF. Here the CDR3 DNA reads TGTGCCAGCAGCTTAGAAATTCAGACAGGGGGTACAGATACGCAGTATTTT.